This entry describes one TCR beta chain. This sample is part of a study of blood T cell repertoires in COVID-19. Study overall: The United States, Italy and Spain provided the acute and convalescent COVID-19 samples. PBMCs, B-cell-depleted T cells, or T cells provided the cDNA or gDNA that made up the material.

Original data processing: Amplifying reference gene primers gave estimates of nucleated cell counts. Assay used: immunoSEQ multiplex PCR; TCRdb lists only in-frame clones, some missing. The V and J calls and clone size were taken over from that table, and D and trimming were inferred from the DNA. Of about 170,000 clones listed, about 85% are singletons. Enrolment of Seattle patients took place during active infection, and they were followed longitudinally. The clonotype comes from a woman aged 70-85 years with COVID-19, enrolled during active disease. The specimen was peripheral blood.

The CDR3: CASSLVYSTETQYF. CDR3 nucleotides: TGCGCCAGCAGCTTGGTATACAGCACAGAGACCCAGTACTTC. The J gene is TRBJ2-5, the V gene TRBV5-1, with unresolved D. This CDR3 contains 14 residues. Between the trimmed V and J ends, which lost 0 bases and 4 bases, there was a span of 10 bases. Germline lookup yields CDR1 SGHRS and CDR2 YFSETQ. Complete variable domain (other parts from reference TRBV5-1 and TRBJ2-5): KAGVTQTPRYLIKTRGQQVTLSCSPISGHRSVSWYQQTPGQGLQFLFEYFSETQRNKGNFPGRFSGRQFSNSRSEMNVSTLELGDSALYLCASSLVYSTETQYFGPGTRLLVL.